This T cell receptor (beta chain) was identified in a study of cytomegalovirus exposure and HLA in healthy donors. The validation cohort, a group of over a hundred subjects, included the donors and was separate from the roughly 700-subject first cohort. The study, taken as a whole, reports: Reports credit the classifier with highly specific, highly sensitive diagnosis of cytomegalovirus status.

Of note for this clone: The antigen is unknown.

Only in-frame clones appear in the TCRdb table, and some are missing; sequencing was by immunoSEQ multiplex PCR. Of 60,000 or so clones listed, roughly nine tenths are singletons. The clonotype was recovered from a woman aged 18-35 years in good health and CMV-seronegative. Material for sequencing was PBMCs.

Here the CDR3 DNA reads TGTGCCAGCAGCGTAGGGGGACAGGGGCAAGAGACCCAGTACTTC. It is translated as CASSVGGQGQETQYF. This chain uses TRBV9 with TRBJ2-5; 10 nucleotides agree with TRBD1. In germline, CDR1 is SGDLS, CDR2 YYNGEE. With 0 bases clipped from V and 2 bases from J, the junction kept 1 base outside the gene matches. The CDR3 is 15 amino acids.